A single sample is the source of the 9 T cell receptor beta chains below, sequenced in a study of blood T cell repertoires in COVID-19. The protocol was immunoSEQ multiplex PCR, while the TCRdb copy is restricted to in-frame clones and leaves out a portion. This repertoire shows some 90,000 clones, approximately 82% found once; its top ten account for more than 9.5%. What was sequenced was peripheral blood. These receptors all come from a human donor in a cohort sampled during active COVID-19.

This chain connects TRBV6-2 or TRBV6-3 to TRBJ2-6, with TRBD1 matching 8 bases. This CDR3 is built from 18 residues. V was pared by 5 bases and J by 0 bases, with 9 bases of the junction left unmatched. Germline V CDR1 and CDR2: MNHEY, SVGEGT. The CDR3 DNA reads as TGTGCCAGCAGTCTCAGGGGGCCGTCGGTCTCTGGGGCCAACGTCCTGACTTTC. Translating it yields CASSLRGPSVSGANVLTF.

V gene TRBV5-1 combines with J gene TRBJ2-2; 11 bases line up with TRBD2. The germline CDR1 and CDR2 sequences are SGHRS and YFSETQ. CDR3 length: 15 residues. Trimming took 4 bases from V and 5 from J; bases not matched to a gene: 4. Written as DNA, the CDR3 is TGCGCCAGCAGCAATAGCGGGAGGGGGACCGGGGAGCTGTTTTTT. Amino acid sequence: CASSNSGRGTGELFF. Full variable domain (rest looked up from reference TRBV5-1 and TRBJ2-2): KAGVTQTPRYLIKTRGQQVTLSCSPISGHRSVSWYQQTPGQGLQFLFEYFSETQRNKGNFPGRFSGRQFSNSRSEMNVSTLELGDSALYLCASSNSGRGTGELFFGEGSRLTVL.

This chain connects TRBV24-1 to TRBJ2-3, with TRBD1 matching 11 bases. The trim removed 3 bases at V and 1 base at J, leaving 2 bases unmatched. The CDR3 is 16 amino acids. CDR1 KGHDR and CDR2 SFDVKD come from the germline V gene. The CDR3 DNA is TGTGCCACCAGTGATGGACAGGGGGCTCGCACAGATACGCAGTATTTT. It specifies CATSDGQGARTDTQYF.

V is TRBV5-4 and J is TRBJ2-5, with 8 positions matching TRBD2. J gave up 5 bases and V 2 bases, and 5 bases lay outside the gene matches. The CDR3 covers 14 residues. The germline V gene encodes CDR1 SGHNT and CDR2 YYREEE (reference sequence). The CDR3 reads CASSFGSGGETQYF. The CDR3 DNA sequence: TGTGCCAGCAGCTTCGGGTCGGGAGGGGAGACCCAGTACTTC.

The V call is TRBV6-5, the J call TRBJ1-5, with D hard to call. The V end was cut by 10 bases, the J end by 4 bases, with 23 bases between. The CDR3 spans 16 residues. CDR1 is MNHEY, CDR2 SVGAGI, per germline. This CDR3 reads CAITYTIELNNQPQHF. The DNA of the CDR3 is TGTGCCATCACTTATACCATAGAACTTAATAATCAGCCCCAGCATTTT.

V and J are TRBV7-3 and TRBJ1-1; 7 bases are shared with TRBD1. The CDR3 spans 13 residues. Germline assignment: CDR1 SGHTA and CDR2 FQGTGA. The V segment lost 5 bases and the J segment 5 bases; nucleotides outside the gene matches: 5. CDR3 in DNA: TGTGCCAGCAGCCTGCGACAGGGAACTGAAGCTTTCTTT. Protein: CASSLRQGTEAFF.

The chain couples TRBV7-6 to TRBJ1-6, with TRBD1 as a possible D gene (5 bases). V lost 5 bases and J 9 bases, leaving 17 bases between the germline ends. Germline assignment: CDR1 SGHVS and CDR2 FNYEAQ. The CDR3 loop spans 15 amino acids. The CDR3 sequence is CASSQDSYGGSPLHF. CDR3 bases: TGTGCCAGCAGCCAAGACAGTTACGGGGGTTCACCCCTCCACTTT.

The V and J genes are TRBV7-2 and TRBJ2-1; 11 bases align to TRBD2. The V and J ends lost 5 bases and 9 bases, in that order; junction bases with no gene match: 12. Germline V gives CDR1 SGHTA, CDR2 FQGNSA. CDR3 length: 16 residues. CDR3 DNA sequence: TGTGCCAGCAGCAACTCCTTAGCGGGGGGGCAGACTGAGCAGTTCTTC. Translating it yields CASSNSLAGGQTEQFF.

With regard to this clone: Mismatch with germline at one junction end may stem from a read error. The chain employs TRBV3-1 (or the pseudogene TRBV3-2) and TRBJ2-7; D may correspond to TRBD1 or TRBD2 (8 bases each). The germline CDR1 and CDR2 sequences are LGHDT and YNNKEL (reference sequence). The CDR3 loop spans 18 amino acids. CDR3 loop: CARSQGARAGGGTYEQYF. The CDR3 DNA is TGCGCCCGCAGCCAGGGGGCGCGGGCGGGGGGCGGAACCTACGAGCAGTACTTC.